The rows below give T cell receptor beta chains drawn from one sample of a study of blood T cell repertoires in COVID-19. Assay: immunoSEQ multiplex PCR; the TCRdb copy retains only in-frame clones and omits some. Among approximately 230,000 clones, 70% to 90% were seen once, and the ten largest hold 1.2% to 1.5%. Sequenced input: peripheral blood. The receptors shown here come from a man of 80 years or more with acute or convalescent COVID-19. Each CDR3 is given with its conserved first and last residue. D genes are given only for firm matches. Part of the rows lack a size; the others show once, few, many or a class for expanded clones.

TRBV28,NA,NA,TRBJ1-3,TGTGCCAGCAGTTCCCCGGCAGGCTCTGGAAACACCATATATTTT,CASSSPAGSGNTIYF
TRBV19,NA,NA,TRBJ2-7,TGTGCCAGTAGTATACGCCAGGGACAATCCTACGAGCAGTACTTC,CASSIRQGQSYEQYF
TRBV28,few,TRBD2,TRBJ2-1,TGTGCCAGTTACTCCGGGACTAGCGGGAGGGCCTACTACAATGAGCAGTTCTTC,CASYSGTSGRAYYNEQFF
TRBV5-1,NA,NA,TRBJ2-7,TGCGCCAGCAGCTTGGGACATACCTCAATCTACGAGCAGTACTTC,CASSLGHTSIYEQYF
TRBV19,NA,NA,TRBJ1-5,TGTGCCAGTAGTGTGACAGCAGGGGTCTCTTATCAGCCCCAGCATTTT,CASSVTAGVSYQPQHF
TRBV28,NA,NA,TRBJ1-3,TGTGCCAGCAGTTTCCTCAGGGATGGAAACACCATATATTTT,CASSFLRDGNTIYF
TRBV4-3,NA,NA,TRBJ2-3,TGCGCCAGCAGCCAAGGAGTCTTTACCACAGATACGCAGTATTTT,CASSQGVFTTDTQYF
TRBV5-6,NA,NA,TRBJ1-2,TGTGCCAGCAGCTTGAGCACCGCCGGCTACACCTTC,CASSLSTAGYTF
TRBV5-1,once,NA,TRBJ1-1,TGCGCCAGCAGCTCGAACCCTGGACAGCCCCAGAACACTGAAGCTTTCTTT,CASSSNPGQPQNTEAFF
TRBV28,NA,TRBD1,TRBJ2-7,TGTGCCAGCGGAGAACCGGGACAGGGCCGCTACGAGCAGTACTTC,CASGEPGQGRYEQYF
TRBV6-5,NA,NA,TRBJ1-6,TGTGCCAGCAGGGTAGGGGTCAATTCACCCCTCCACTTT,CASRVGVNSPLHF
TRBV7-8,few,NA,TRBJ1-2,TGTGCCAGCAGTAAATACTCGGGACAAGGCCAATCTGCTCGACAGAGCTACACCTTC,CASSKYSGQGQSARQSYTF
TRBV12-3/TRBV12-4,once,TRBD1,TRBJ1-5,TGTGCCAGCAGTTTGACAGGGCAGCAGCCCCAGCATTTT,CASSLTGQQPQHF
TRBV6-6,once,TRBD2,TRBJ2-1,TGTGCCAGCAGTCCCGCTTTTCAGCGGGATACCTACAATGAGCAGTTCTTC,CASSPAFQRDTYNEQFF
TRBV6-5,NA,TRBD1,TRBJ2-1,TGTGCCAGCAGTTTAACAGGGGGATCAGACAATGAGCAGTTCTTC,CASSLTGGSDNEQFF
TRBV9,NA,NA,TRBJ1-3,TGTGCCAGCAGCGTAGGCAGGGAACGGAACACCATATATTTT,CASSVGRERNTIYF
TRBV27,NA,TRBD2,TRBJ2-1,TGTGCCAGCAGTTTAGGAGGACTAGCCTATGAGCAGTTCTTC,CASSLGGLAYEQFF
TRBV10-3,NA,TRBD1,TRBJ1-5,TGTGCCATCAGTGACCGATCTACAGGGGAACCCCAGCATTTT,CAISDRSTGEPQHF
TRBV5-1,NA,TRBD1,TRBJ1-3,TGCGCCAGCAGGACAGGGGACGGCGGAAACACCATATATTTT,CASRTGDGGNTIYF
TRBV18,NA,TRBD2,TRBJ2-2,TGTGCCAGCTCAGAGGACCGAGCGGGGGTAGACACCGGGGAGCTGTTTTTT,CASSEDRAGVDTGELFF
TRBV5-1,few,TRBD1,TRBJ2-2,TGCGCCAGCAGTCCGATCGTACAGGGGGCTTTAGGCGGGGAGCTGTTTTTT,CASSPIVQGALGGELFF
TRBV7-2,NA,NA,TRBJ2-1,TGTGCCAGCAGCTTAGCACCCGGCGGTGAGCAGTTCTTC,CASSLAPGGEQFF
TRBV9,NA,TRBD1,TRBJ2-7,TGTGCCAGCAGCGTAGGAGGGGGCACGTACGAGCAGTACTTC,CASSVGGGTYEQYF
TRBV21-1,once,NA,TRBJ2-3,TGTGCCAGCAGCAAAGTTCCGACACCAGCCCCCTGCACAGATACGCAGTATTTT,CASSKVPTPAPCTDTQYF
TRBV5-1,once,NA,TRBJ2-1,TGCGCCAGCAGCTTGGATCGGAGACTCCCCTACAATGAGCAGTTCTTC,CASSLDRRLPYNEQFF
TRBV24-1,NA,NA,TRBJ2-2,TGTGCCACCAGTGATTATACGGCCGGGGAGCTGTTTTTT,CATSDYTAGELFF
TRBV29-1,NA,NA,TRBJ1-5,TGCAGCGTTGGGGAGGGTAGGATGGGCGGGAGCAATCAGCCCCAGCATTTT,CSVGEGRMGGSNQPQHF
TRBV10-3,NA,NA,TRBJ2-7,TGTGCCATCAGTGATGGCAGGGGCCACGAGCAGTACTTC,CAISDGRGHEQYF
TRBV6-5,NA,TRBD2,TRBJ2-5,TGTGCCAGCAGTAGGACTAGCGGGGGCCAAGAGACCCAGTACTTC,CASSRTSGGQETQYF
TRBV5-1,few,TRBD2,TRBJ2-7,TGCGCCAGCAGCATCACTAGCGGGGGCTCCTACGAGCAGTACTTC,CASSITSGGSYEQYF
TRBV28,NA,TRBD1,TRBJ1-2,TGTGCCAGCAGTGTCGGGACAGGGGAAAACTATGGCTACACCTTC,CASSVGTGENYGYTF
TRBV28,NA,NA,TRBJ2-5,TGTGCCAGCAGTTTAGGGGGCGTAGAGACCCAGTACTTC,CASSLGGVETQYF
TRBV2,few,NA,TRBJ1-5,TGTGCCAGCAGTAACCTGGGGGGGAAGCATTTT,CASSNLGGKHF
TRBV6-2/TRBV6-3,NA,NA,TRBJ2-5,TGTGCCAGCAGTTCCCTTCCTAGCCGCCAAGAGACCCAGTACTTC,CASSSLPSRQETQYF
TRBV28,NA,TRBD1,TRBJ1-3,TGTGCCAGCAGTTTCAGGGGGGTAACCTCTGGAAACACCATATATTTT,CASSFRGVTSGNTIYF
TRBV18,NA,TRBD1,TRBJ2-7,TGTGCCAGCTCACCAGACAGGGACAGTGGCCAATTC,CASSPDRDSGQF
TRBV7-2,NA,TRBD1,TRBJ1-2,TGTGCCAGCAGCTTCCAGGGGGCGCGAGGCTACACCTTC,CASSFQGARGYTF
TRBV7-9,NA,NA,TRBJ2-3,TGTGCCAGCAGCTTCCGAGCAGATACGCAGTATTTT,CASSFRADTQYF
TRBV5-1,NA,NA,TRBJ2-3,TGCGCCAGCAGCTTGGCCGTTTTGGACTTAGATACGCAGTATTTT,CASSLAVLDLDTQYF
TRBV6-2/TRBV6-3,NA,TRBD2,TRBJ2-1,TGTGCCAGCAGCATAGCGGGTCCATACAATGAGCAGTTCTTC,CASSIAGPYNEQFF
TRBV6-6,NA,NA,TRBJ2-7,TGTGCCAGCAGTTACGCCGTGACAGACAGCTCCTACGAGCAGTACTTC,CASSYAVTDSSYEQYF
TRBV4-2,NA,NA,TRBJ1-1,TGTGCCAGCAGCCAAGATAGGAACAGGCAGAACACTGAAGCTTTCTTT,CASSQDRNRQNTEAFF
TRBV29-1,NA,TRBD1,TRBJ2-5,TGCAGCGTTGGAGGGATCGGACAGGGGGCGAGTCGCCAAGAGACCCAGTACTTC,CSVGGIGQGASRQETQYF
TRBV7-9,NA,TRBD1,TRBJ1-6,TGTGCCAGCAGCCCCCTAGGGGGCCCAAGGACCTATAATTCACCCCTCCACTTT,CASSPLGGPRTYNSPLHF
TRBV6-2/TRBV6-3,NA,NA,TRBJ2-5,TGTGCCAGCAGTTACGGGCCCAGAGAGACCCAGTACTTC,CASSYGPRETQYF
TRBV5-1,NA,TRBD1,TRBJ2-6,TGCGCCAGCAGCCCCTGGACAGGGGAGACTGGGGCCAACGTCCTGACTTTC,CASSPWTGETGANVLTF
TRBV11-2,once,TRBD1,TRBJ2-5,TGTGCCAGCAGCTTAGATCCAGGGGGAGAAGAGACCCAGTACTTC,CASSLDPGGEETQYF
TRBV18,NA,TRBD2,TRBJ2-1,TGTGCCAGCTCACCACCGACTAGCGGGAGGGCCGGAGAGCAGTTCTTC,CASSPPTSGRAGEQFF
TRBV3-1/TRBV3-2,once,TRBD2,TRBJ2-1,TGTGCCAGCAGCCAAGATCTGCCTAGCGGGAGGTACAATGAGCAGTTCTTC,CASSQDLPSGRYNEQFF
TRBV19,NA,NA,TRBJ2-2,TGTGCCAGTAGTACCCGGGTGACTAGACCCACCGGGGAGCTGTTTTTT,CASSTRVTRPTGELFF
TRBV28,NA,TRBD2,TRBJ2-3,TGTGCCAGCAGGTTAGGACTAGCTAGCACAGATACGCAGTATTTT,CASRLGLASTDTQYF
TRBV5-5,once,NA,TRBJ2-3,TGTGCCAGCAGCTTGGAGGGGGCAGATACGCAGTATTTT,CASSLEGADTQYF
TRBV6-5,NA,TRBD1,TRBJ1-1,TGTGCCAGCAGTCCCGGGACAGGGGGGACTGAAGCTTTCTTT,CASSPGTGGTEAFF
TRBV19,NA,TRBD1,TRBJ2-5,TGTGCCAGTAATCGGGACAGGGGCCAAGAGACCCAGTACTTC,CASNRDRGQETQYF
TRBV6-4,once,NA,TRBJ1-2,TGTGCCAGCAGTGAGGACAGACAGAGCTATGGCTACACCTTC,CASSEDRQSYGYTF
TRBV10-3,NA,TRBD2,TRBJ2-1,TGTGCCATCAGTGAGCGGGGGGGCAATGAGCAGTTCTTC,CAISERGGNEQFF
TRBV7-9,NA,NA,TRBJ1-3,TGTGCCAGCAGCTCTCTGTCTTCTGGAAACACCATATATTTT,CASSSLSSGNTIYF
TRBV7-2,NA,NA,TRBJ1-2,TGTGCCAGCAGCTCATTCAGGATGGGGGGGCGTGGCTACACCTTC,CASSSFRMGGRGYTF
TRBV7-6,NA,NA,TRBJ2-1,TGTGCCAGCAGCTTAGAGGGTAGTCCTAGCGATGAGCAGTTCTTC,CASSLEGSPSDEQFF